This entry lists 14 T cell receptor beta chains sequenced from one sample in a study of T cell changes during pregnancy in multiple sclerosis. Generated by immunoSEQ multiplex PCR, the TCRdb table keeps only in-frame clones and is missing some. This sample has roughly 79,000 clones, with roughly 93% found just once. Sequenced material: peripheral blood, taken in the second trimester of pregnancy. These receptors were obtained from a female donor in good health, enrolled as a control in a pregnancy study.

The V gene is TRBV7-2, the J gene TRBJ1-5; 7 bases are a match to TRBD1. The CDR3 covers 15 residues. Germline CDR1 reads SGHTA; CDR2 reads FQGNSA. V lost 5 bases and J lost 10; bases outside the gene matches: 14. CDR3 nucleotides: TGTGCCAGCAGCCCTACGGGGACAGCAATGGGACCCCAGCATTTT. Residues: CASSPTGTAMGPQHF.

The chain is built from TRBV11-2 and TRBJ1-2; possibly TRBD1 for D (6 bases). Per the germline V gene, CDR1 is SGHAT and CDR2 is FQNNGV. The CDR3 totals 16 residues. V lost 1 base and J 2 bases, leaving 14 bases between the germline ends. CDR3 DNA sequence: TGTGCCAGCAGCTTAGTAGGGCAGGGGCGGAACTATGGCTACACCTTC. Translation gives CASSLVGQGRNYGYTF.

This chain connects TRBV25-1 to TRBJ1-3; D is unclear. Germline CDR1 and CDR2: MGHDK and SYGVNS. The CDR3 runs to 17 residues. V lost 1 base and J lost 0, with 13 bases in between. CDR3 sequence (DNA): TGTGCCAGCAGTGAATCGAGGGTCTCTCACTCTGGAAACACCATATATTTT. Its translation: CASSESRVSHSGNTIYF. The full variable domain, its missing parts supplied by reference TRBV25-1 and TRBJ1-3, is EADIYQTPRYLVIGTGKKITLECSQTMGHDKMYWYQQDPGMELHLIHYSYGVNSTEKGDLSSESTVSRIRTEHFPLTLESARPSHTSQYLCASSESRVSHSGNTIYFGEGSWLTVV.

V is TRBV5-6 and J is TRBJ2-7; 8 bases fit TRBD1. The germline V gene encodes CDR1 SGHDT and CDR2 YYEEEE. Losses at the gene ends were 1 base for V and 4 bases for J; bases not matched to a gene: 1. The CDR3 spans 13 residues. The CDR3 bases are TGTGCCAGCAGCTTGCAGGGGGCTTACGAGCAGTACTTC. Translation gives CASSLQGAYEQYF.

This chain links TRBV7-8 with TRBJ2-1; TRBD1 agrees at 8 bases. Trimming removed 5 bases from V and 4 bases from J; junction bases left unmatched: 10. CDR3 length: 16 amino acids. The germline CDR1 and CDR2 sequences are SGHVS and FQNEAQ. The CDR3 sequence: CASSQTTGVAYNEQFF. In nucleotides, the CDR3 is TGTGCCAGCAGCCAGACGACAGGGGTAGCTTACAATGAGCAGTTCTTC.

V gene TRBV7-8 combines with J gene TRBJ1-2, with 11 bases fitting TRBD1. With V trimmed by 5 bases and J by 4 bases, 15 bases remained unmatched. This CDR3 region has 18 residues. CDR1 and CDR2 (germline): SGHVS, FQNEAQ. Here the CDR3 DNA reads TGTGCCAGCAGCCCGTTAGGGGGGACAGGGGGATTCATCTATGGCTACACCTTC. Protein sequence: CASSPLGGTGGFIYGYTF.

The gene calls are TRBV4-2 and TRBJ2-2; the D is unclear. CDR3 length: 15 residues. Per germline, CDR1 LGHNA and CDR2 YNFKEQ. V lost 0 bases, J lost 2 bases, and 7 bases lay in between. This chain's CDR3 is CASSQESLNTGELFF. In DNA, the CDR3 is TGTGCCAGCAGCCAAGAATCACTTAACACCGGGGAGCTGTTTTTT.

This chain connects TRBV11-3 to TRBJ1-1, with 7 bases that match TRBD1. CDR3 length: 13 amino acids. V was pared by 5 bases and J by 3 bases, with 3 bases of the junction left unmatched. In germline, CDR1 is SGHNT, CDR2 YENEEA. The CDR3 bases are TGTGCCAGCAGCGCCACAGGGGACACTGAAGCTTTCTTT. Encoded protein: CASSATGDTEAFF.

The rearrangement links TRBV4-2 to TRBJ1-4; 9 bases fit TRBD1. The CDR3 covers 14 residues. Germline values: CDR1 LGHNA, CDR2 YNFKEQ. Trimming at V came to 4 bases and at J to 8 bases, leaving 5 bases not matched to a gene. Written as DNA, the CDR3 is TGTGCCAGCAGCCCAGGACAGGGGCACGAAAAACTGTTTTTT. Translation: CASSPGQGHEKLFF.

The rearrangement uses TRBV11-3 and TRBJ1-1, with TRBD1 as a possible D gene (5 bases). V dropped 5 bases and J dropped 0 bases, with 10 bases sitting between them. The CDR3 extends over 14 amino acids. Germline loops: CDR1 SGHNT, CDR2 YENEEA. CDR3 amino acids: CASSGGVMNTEAFF. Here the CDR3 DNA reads TGTGCCAGCAGCGGGGGGGTTATGAACACTGAAGCTTTCTTT.

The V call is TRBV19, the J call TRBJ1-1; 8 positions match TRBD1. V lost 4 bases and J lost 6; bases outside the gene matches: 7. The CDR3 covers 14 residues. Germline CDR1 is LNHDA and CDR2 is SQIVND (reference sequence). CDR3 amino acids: CASSTDREHAEAFF. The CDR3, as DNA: TGTGCCAGTAGTACGGACAGGGAGCATGCTGAAGCTTTCTTT.

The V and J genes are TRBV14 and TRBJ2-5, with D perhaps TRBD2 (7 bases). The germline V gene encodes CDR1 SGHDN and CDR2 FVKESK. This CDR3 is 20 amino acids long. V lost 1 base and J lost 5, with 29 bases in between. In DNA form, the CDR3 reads TGTGCCAGCAGCCAAGGCGGAGGATGGGGGGGCTCGGTTTCTAGGGAGACCCAGTACTTC. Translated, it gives CASSQGGGWGGSVSRETQYF.

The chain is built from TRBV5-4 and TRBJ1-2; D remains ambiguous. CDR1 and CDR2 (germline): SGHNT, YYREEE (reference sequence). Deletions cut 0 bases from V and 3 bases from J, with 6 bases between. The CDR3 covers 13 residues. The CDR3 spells CASSLGGDYGYTF. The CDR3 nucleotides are TGTGCCAGCAGCTTGGGGGGAGACTATGGCTACACCTTC.

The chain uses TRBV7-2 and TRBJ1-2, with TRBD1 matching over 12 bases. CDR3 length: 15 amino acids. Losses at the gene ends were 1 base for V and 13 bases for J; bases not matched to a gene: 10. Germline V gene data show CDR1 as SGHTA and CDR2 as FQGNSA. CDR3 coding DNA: TGTGCCAGCAGCTTAGAGGTCGGGACAGGGGGCAGTCTCACCTTC. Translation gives CASSLEVGTGGSLTF.